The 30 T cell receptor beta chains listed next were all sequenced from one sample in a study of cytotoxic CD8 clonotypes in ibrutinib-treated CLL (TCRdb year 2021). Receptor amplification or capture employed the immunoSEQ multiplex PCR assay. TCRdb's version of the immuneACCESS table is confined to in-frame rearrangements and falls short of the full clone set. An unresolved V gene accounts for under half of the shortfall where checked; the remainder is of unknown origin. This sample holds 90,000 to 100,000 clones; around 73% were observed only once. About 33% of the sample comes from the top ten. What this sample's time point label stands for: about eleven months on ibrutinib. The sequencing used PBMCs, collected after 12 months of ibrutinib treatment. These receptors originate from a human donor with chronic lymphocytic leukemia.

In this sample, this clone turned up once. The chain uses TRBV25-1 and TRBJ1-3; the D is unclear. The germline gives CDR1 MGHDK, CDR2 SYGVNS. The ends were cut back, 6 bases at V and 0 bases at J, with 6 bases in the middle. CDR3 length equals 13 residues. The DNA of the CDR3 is TGTGCCAGCAGGTTTGGCTCTGGAAACACCATATATTTT. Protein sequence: CASRFGSGNTIYF. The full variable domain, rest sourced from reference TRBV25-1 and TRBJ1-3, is EADIYQTPRYLVIGTGKKITLECSQTMGHDKMYWYQQDPGMELHLIHYSYGVNSTEKGDLSSESTVSRIRTEHFPLTLESARPSHTSQYLCASRFGSGNTIYFGEGSWLTVV.

The CDR3 loop reads CATSRGGPGADTQYF. CDR3 bases: TGTGCCACCAGCAGAGGGGGTCCAGGGGCAGATACGCAGTATTTT. This sequence joins TRBV15 and TRBJ2-3; D is possibly TRBD1 (6 bases). The CDR3 sequence is 15 residues long. Germline CDR1 is LNHNV and CDR2 is YYDKDF (reference sequence). The V gene lost 1 base and the J gene lost 4 bases, with 12 bases spanning the gap.

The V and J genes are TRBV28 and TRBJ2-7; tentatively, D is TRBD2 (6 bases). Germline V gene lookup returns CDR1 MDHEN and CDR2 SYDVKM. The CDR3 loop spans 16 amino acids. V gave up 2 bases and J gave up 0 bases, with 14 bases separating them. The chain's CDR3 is CASSLVWRGSSYEQYF. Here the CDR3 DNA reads TGTGCCAGCAGTTTAGTCTGGCGGGGCAGCTCCTACGAGCAGTACTTC. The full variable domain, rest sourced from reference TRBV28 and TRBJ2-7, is DVKVTQSSRYLVKRTGEKVFLECVQDMDHENMFWYRQDPGLGLRLIYFSYDVKMKEKGDIPEGYSVSREKKERFSLILESASTNQTSMYLCASSLVWRGSSYEQYFGPGTRLTVT.

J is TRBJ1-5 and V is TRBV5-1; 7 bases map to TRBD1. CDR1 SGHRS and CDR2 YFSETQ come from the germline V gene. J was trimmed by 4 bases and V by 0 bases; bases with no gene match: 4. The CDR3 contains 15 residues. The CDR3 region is CASSLGDSPNQPQHF. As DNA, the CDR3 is TGCGCCAGCAGCTTGGGGGACAGTCCTAATCAGCCCCAGCATTTT.

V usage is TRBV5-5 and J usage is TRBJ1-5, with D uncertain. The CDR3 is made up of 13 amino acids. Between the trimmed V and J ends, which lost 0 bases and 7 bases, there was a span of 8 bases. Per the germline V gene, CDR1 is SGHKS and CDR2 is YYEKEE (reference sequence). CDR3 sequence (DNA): TGTGCCAGCAGCTTGGGGCCGGGGCAGCCCCAGCATTTT. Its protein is CASSLGPGQPQHF.

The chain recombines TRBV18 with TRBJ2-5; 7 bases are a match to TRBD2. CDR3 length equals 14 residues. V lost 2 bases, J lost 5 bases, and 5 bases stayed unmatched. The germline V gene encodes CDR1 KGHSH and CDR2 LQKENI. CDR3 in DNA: TGTGCCAGCTCACCATACTTTAGCGGGGAGACCCAGTACTTC. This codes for CASSPYFSGETQYF.

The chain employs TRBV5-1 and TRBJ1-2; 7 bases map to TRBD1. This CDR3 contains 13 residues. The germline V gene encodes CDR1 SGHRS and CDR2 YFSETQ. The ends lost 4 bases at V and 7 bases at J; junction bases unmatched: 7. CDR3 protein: CASSPGGDSGYTF. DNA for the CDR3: TGCGCCAGCAGCCCAGGGGGGGACAGTGGCTACACCTTC.

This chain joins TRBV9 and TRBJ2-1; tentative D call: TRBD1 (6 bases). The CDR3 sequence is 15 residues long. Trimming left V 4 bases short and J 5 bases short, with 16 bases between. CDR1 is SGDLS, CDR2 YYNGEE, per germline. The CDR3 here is CASSPFPDSHNEQFF. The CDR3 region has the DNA TGTGCCAGCAGCCCTTTTCCGGACAGCCACAATGAGCAGTTCTTC.

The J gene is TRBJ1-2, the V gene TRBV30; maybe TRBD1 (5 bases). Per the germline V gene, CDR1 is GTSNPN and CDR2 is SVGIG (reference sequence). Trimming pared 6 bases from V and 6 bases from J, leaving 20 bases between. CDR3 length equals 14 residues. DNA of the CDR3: TGTGCCTGCCCTTGGCGAGGGCCGGGGGATGGCTACACCTTC. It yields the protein CACPWRGPGDGYTF.

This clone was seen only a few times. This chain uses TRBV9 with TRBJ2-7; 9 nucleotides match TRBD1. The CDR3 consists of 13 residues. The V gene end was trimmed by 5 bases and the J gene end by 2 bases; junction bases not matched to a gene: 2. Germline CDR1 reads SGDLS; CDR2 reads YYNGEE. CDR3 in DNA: TGTGCCAGCAGGGGACAGGGTACCTACGAGCAGTACTTC. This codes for CASRGQGTYEQYF.

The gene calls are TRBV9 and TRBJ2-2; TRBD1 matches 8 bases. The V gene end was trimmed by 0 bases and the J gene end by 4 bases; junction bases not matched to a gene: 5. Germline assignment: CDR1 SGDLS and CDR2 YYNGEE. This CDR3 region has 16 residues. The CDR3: CASSVVQGAGTGELFF. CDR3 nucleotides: TGTGCCAGCAGCGTAGTGCAGGGGGCGGGCACCGGGGAGCTGTTTTTT.

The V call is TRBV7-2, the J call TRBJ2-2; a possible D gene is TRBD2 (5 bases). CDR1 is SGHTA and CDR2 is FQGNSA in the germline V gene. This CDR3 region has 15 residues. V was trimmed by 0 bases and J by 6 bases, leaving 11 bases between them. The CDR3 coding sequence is TGTGCCAGCAGCTTAGCCGGGAATAGGCCCGGGGAGCTGTTTTTT. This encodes CASSLAGNRPGELFF.

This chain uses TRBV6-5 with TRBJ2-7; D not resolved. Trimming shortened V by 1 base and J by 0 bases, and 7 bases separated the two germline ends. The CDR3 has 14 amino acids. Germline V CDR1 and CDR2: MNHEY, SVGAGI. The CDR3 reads CASSYFGSSYEQYF. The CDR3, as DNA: TGTGCCAGCAGTTACTTTGGCAGCTCCTACGAGCAGTACTTC.

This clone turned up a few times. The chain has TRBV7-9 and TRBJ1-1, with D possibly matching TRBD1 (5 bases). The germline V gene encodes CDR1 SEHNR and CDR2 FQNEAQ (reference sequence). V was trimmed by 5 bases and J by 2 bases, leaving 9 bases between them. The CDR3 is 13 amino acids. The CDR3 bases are TGTGCCAGCAGCCGACAGCAAAACACTGAAGCTTTCTTT. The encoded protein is CASSRQQNTEAFF.

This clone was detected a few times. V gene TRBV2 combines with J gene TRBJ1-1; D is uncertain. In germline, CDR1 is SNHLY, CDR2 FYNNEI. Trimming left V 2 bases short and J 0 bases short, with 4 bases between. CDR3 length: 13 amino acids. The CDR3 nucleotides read TGTGCCAGCAGTGAAACCGTGAACACTGAAGCTTTCTTT. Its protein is CASSETVNTEAFF.

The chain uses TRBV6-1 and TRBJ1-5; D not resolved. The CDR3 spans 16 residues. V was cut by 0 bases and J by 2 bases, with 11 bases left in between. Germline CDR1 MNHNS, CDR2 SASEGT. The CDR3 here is CASSEAVSTGNQPQHF. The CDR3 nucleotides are TGTGCCAGCAGTGAAGCGGTCAGTACGGGCAATCAGCCCCAGCATTTT.

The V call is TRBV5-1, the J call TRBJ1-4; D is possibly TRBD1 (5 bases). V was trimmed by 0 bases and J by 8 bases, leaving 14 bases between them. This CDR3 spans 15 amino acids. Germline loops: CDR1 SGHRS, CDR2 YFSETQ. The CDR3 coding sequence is TGCGCCAGCAGCTTGGATGGCCAGGGTAGCGAAAAACTGTTTTTT. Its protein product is CASSLDGQGSEKLFF.

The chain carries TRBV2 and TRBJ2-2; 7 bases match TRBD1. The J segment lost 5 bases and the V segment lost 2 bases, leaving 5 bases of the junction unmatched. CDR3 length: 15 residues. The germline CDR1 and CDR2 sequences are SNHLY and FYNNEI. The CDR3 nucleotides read TGTGCCAGCAGTGAACGGGACAGCCCTACCGGGGAGCTGTTTTTT. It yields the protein CASSERDSPTGELFF.

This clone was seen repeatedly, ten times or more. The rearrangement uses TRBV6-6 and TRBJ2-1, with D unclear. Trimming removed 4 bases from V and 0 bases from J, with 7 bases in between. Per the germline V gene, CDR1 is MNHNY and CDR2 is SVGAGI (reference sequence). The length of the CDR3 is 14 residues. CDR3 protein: CASSWVPSYNEQFF. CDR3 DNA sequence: TGTGCCAGCAGTTGGGTGCCCTCCTACAATGAGCAGTTCTTC.

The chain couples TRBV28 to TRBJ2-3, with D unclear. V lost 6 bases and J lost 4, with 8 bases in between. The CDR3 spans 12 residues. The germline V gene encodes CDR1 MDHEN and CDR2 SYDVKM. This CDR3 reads CASSPPADTQYF. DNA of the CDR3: TGTGCCAGCAGCCCCCCGGCAGATACGCAGTATTTT.

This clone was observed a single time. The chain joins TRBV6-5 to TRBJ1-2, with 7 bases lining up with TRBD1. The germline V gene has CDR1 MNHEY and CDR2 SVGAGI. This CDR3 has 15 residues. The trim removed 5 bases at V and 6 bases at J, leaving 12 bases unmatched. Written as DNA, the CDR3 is TGTGCCAGCAGTACGGGGACAGCGAAGGCCCATGGCTACACCTTC. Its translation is CASSTGTAKAHGYTF.

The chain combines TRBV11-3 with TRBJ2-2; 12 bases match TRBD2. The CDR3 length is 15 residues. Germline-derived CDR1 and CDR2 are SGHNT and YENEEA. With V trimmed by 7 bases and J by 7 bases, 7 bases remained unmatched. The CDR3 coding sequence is TGTGCCAGCACAAGGACTAGCGGGGTTCACGGGGAGCTGTTTTTT. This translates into CASTRTSGVHGELFF.

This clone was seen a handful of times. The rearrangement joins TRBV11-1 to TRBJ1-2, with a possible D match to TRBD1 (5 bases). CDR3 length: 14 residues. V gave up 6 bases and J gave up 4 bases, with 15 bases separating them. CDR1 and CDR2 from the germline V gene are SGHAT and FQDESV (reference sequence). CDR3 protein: CASRGGDVSYGYTF. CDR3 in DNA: TGTGCCAGCAGAGGCGGGGACGTCAGCTATGGCTACACCTTC.

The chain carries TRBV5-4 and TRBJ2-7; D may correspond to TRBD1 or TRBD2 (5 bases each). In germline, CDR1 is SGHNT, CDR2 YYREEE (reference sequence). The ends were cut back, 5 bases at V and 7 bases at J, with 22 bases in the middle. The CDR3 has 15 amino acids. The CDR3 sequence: CASSHSTGTSGEQYF. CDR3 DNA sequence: TGTGCCAGCAGTCATAGCACCGGGACCTCGGGTGAGCAGTACTTC.

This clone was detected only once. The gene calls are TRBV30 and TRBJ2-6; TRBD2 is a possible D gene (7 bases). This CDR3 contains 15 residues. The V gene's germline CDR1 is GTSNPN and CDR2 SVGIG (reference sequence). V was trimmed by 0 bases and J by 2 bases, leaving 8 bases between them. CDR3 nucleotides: TGTGCCTGGAGTGTAGGGGGGGCTGGGGCCAACGTCCTGACTTTC. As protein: CAWSVGGAGANVLTF.

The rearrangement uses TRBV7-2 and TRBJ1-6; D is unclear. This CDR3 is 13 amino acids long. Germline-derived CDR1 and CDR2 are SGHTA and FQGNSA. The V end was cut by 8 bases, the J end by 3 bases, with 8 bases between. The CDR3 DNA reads TGTGCCAGCGGCAGTAACTATAATTCACCCCTCCACTTT. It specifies CASGSNYNSPLHF.

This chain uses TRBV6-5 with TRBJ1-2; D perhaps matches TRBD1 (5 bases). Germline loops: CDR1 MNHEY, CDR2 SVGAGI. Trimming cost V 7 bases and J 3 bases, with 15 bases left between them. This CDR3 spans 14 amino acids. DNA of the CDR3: TGTGCCAGCACCCCCGGTACAGGTTACTATGGCTACACCTTC. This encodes CASTPGTGYYGYTF.

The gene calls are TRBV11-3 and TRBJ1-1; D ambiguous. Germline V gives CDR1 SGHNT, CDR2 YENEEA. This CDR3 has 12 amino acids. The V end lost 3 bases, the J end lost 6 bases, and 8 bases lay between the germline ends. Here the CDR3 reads CASSFTRSEAFF. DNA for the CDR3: TGTGCCAGCAGCTTTACTCGATCTGAAGCTTTCTTT.

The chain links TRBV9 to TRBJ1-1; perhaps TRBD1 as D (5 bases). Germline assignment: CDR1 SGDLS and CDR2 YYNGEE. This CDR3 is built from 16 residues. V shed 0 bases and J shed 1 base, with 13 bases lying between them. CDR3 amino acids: CASSVDDVRANTEAFF. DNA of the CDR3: TGTGCCAGCAGCGTAGACGATGTCAGGGCGAACACTGAAGCTTTCTTT. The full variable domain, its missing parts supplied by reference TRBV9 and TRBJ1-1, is DSGVTQTPKHLITATGQRVTLRCSPRSGDLSVYWYQQSLDQGLQFLIQYYNGEERAKGNILERFSAQQFPDLHSELNLSSLELGDSALYFCASSVDDVRANTEAFFGQGTRLTVV.

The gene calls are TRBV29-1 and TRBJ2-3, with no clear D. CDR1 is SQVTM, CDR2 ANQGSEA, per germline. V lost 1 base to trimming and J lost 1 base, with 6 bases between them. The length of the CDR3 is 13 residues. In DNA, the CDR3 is TGCAGCGTTGAAGTGGCGGGCACAGATACGCAGTATTTT. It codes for CSVEVAGTDTQYF.